This T cell receptor beta chain appears in the sequencing data of a study of tumor-infiltrating lymphocytes in primary liver carcinoma. Overall study: Men and women, 30 to 69 years of age, made up the patients. There were tumors of stage T1-T3 N0M0, each 4.2 to 10 cm across.

The tissue used was unsorted bulk material of about 17-33 mg. RNA and DNA were co-extracted from it with the AllPrep DNA/RNA mini kit. The authors sampled five separate regions per tumor. Note on this clonotype: The target antigen is unknown.

CDR1 and CDR2 (germline): SGHTA, FQGNSA. The CDR3 is 15 amino acids. V shed 1 base and J shed 4 bases, with 14 bases lying between them. Overall study results and limits: Researchers found tumor-adjacent and tumor-blood pairs overlapped less than tumor region pairs.

Total RNA (around 500 ng) served as template for TCR beta cDNA synthesis primed by a constant-region primer. The TCR beta library was amplified through three nested multiplex PCR rounds in a modified ARM-PCR procedure. TRBV1-TRBV30 forward primers and a C-beta reverse primer were used in the first two PCR rounds, which each ran for around 10 cycles. One entry per CDR3 protein, called by TCRdb with MiXCR from the multiplex PCR reads. The sample consists of more than 100,000 distinct CDR3 sequences, around two thirds of them appearing once. V is TRBV7-2 and J is TRBJ2-7; D unresolved. The specimen was liver tumor tissue from sampling region 1. The subset was: tumor region T1, superior pole. The sequence derives from a woman aged 55-69 years with primary liver carcinoma and hepatitis B virus infection. The CDR3 loop reads CASSLGGNLRYEQYF. CDR3 nucleotide sequence: TGTGCCAGCAGCTTAGGGGGAAACCTAAGGTACGAGCAGTACTTC.